These 26 T cell receptor beta chains share one sample of origin, sequenced in a study of blood T cell repertoires in COVID-19. Data came from immunoSEQ multiplex PCR; TCRdb stores just in-frame clones and leaves some out. Among tens of thousands of clones listed, nearly 90% were seen once. The sample comprised peripheral blood. These receptors originate from a man aged 45-60 years with active COVID-19.

The CDR3 DNA sequence: TGTGCCAGCAGCCGGGGGGTCACCGGGGAGCTGTTTTTT. It encodes CASSRGVTGELFF. The rearrangement uses TRBV7-9 and TRBJ2-2; 7 bases fit TRBD2. This CDR3 comprises 13 residues. Trimming removed 5 bases from V and 4 bases from J; junction bases left unmatched: 1. Germline CDR1 reads SEHNR; CDR2 reads FQNEAQ (reference sequence).

The chain combines TRBV29-1 with TRBJ1-5; possibly TRBD1 for D (6 bases). CDR3 size: 12 residues. The V and J ends lost 6 bases and 3 bases respectively, with 9 bases between them. CDR1 and CDR2 (germline): SQVTM, ANQGSEA. CDR3 protein: CSVGGVNQPQHF. Written as DNA, the CDR3 is TGCAGCGTAGGGGGAGTCAATCAGCCCCAGCATTTT. Full variable domain (missing parts from reference TRBV29-1 and TRBJ1-5): SAVISQKPSRDICQRGTSLTIQCQVDSQVTMMFWYRQQPGQSLTLIATANQGSEATYESGFVIDKFPISRPNLTFSTLTVSNMSPEDSSIYLCSVGGVNQPQHFGDGTRLSIL.

The CDR3 region has the DNA TGTGCCAGCAGTGCGGAGACAGGGGATGAAAAACTGTTTTTT. As protein: CASSAETGDEKLFF. The chain recombines TRBV6-4 with TRBJ1-4; 8 bases are shared with TRBD1. This CDR3 contains 14 residues. Germline assignment: CDR1 MRHNA and CDR2 SNTAGT. V gave up 4 bases and J gave up 6 bases; unmatched junction bases: 4.

The rearrangement links TRBV2 to TRBJ1-1, with 7 bases identical to TRBD1. J gave up 4 bases and V 7 bases, and 6 bases lay outside the gene matches. The CDR3 has 13 amino acids. Germline lookup yields CDR1 SNHLY and CDR2 FYNNEI. The CDR3 loop reads CASTDRVRTEAFF. In DNA, the CDR3 is TGTGCCAGCACAGACAGGGTTCGCACTGAAGCTTTCTTT.

The chain carries TRBV6-2 or TRBV6-3 and TRBJ2-7; 8 bases are a match to TRBD1. Per the germline V gene, CDR1 is MNHEY and CDR2 is SVGEGT. After removal of 2 bases from V and 0 bases from J, the junction contained 12 bases not matched to a gene. The CDR3 is made up of 18 amino acids. The CDR3 here is CASSYTPWGRGRSYEQYF. The CDR3 region has the DNA TGTGCCAGCAGTTACACCCCATGGGGCAGGGGGCGCTCCTACGAGCAGTACTTC.

The chain's CDR3 is CASSPPPGGVNTGELFF. The CDR3 nucleotides are TGTGCCAGCAGTCCACCCCCGGGGGGGGTGAACACCGGGGAGCTGTTTTTT. This chain connects TRBV5-6 to TRBJ2-2; 8 nucleotides agree with TRBD2. Germline CDR1 and CDR2: SGHDT and YYEEEE. V lost 5 bases to trimming and J lost 1 base; unmatched junction nucleotides: 10. The CDR3 runs 17 residues.

The chain combines TRBV27 with TRBJ2-7, with TRBD2 as a possible D gene (5 bases). The germline gives CDR1 MNHEY, CDR2 SMNVEV (reference sequence). The CDR3 spans 17 residues. V was trimmed by 5 bases and J by 2 bases, leaving 22 bases between them. CDR3 DNA: TGTGCCAGCAGTCCCCGGTCGGGAAGCCTGCTCACCTACGAGCAGTACTTC. Its translation is CASSPRSGSLLTYEQYF.

This sequence joins TRBV13 and TRBJ2-3; 12 bases fit TRBD2. Germline V gene lookup returns CDR1 PRHDT and CDR2 FYEKMQ (reference sequence). With 5 bases clipped from V and 4 bases from J, the junction kept 7 bases outside the gene matches. The CDR3 extends over 16 amino acids. CDR3 sequence reads: CASSPWTSGDPDTQYF. The DNA for the CDR3 is TGTGCCAGCAGCCCCTGGACTAGCGGGGATCCAGATACGCAGTATTTT.

The chain couples TRBV5-1 to TRBJ1-6; possible D gene TRBD1, 5 bases. The germline CDR1 and CDR2 sequences are SGHRS and YFSETQ. V lost 0 bases and J 10 bases, leaving 20 bases between the germline ends. This CDR3 comprises 17 residues. The CDR3 reads CASSLASEGRKRSPLHF. CDR3 sequence (DNA): TGCGCCAGCAGCTTGGCCTCGGAGGGGCGCAAAAGATCACCCCTCCACTTT.

This rearrangement joins TRBV13 to TRBJ1-2; TRBD1 aligns across 11 bases. Germline CDR1 and CDR2: PRHDT and FYEKMQ (reference sequence). V lost 5 bases, J lost 5 bases, and 4 bases stayed unmatched. The length of the CDR3 is 14 residues. The CDR3 reads CASSADRGPYGYTF. CDR3 in DNA: TGTGCCAGCAGCGCGGACAGGGGGCCGTATGGCTACACCTTC. Complete variable domain (other parts from reference TRBV13 and TRBJ1-2): AAGVIQSPRHLIKEKRETATLKCYPIPRHDTVYWYQQGPGQDPQFLISFYEKMQSDKGSIPDRFSAQQFSDYHSELNMSSLELGDSALYFCASSADRGPYGYTFGSGTRLTVV.

J is TRBJ1-5 and V is TRBV11-3, with a weak D call TRBD1 (6 bases). V lost 6 bases and J 4 bases, leaving 16 bases between the germline ends. The germline V gene encodes CDR1 SGHNT and CDR2 YENEEA. This CDR3 has 15 residues. The CDR3: CASSLGGAGNQPQHF. DNA for the CDR3: TGTGCCAGCAGTCTAGGGGGGGCTGGAAATCAGCCCCAGCATTTT. The whole variable domain, remainder taken from reference TRBV11-3 and TRBJ1-5, is EAGVVQSPRYKIIEKKQPVAFWCNPISGHNTLYWYLQNLGQGPELLIRYENEEAVDDSQLPKDRFSAERLKGVDSTLKIQPAELGDSAVYLCASSLGGAGNQPQHFGDGTRLSIL.

This rearrangement joins TRBV11-3 to TRBJ2-7; 7 bases are shared with TRBD1. The CDR3 covers 15 residues. The J segment lost 2 bases and the V segment lost 4 bases, leaving 8 bases of the junction unmatched. Germline V gene sequence: CDR1 SGHNT, CDR2 YENEEA. This CDR3 is CASSSLWDSPYEQYF. As DNA, the CDR3 is TGTGCCAGCAGCTCCCTATGGGACAGCCCCTACGAGCAGTACTTC.

The V gene is TRBV5-1, the J gene TRBJ2-2, with a possible D match to TRBD2 (6 bases). CDR1 is SGHRS and CDR2 is YFSETQ in the germline V gene. The CDR3 totals 15 residues. V lost 6 bases, J lost 4 bases, and 16 bases lay in between. The CDR3 here is CASNLGGGGTGELFF. DNA for the CDR3: TGCGCCAGCAATCTCGGGGGAGGAGGCACCGGGGAGCTGTTTTTT.

The chain links TRBV9 to TRBJ2-1, with 7 bases aligning to TRBD2. The CDR3 runs to 16 residues. V was pared by 0 bases and J by 5 bases, with 8 bases of the junction left unmatched. The germline V gene has CDR1 SGDLS and CDR2 YYNGEE. The CDR3 sequence: CASSVDPRGVDNEQFF. The CDR3 DNA is TGTGCCAGCAGCGTAGACCCCCGGGGGGTAGACAATGAGCAGTTCTTC.

The chain carries TRBV7-8 and TRBJ2-4, with D perhaps TRBD1 (7 bases). The CDR3 length is 16 residues. Deletions cut 2 bases from V and 0 bases from J, with 11 bases between. Germline CDR1 reads SGHVS; CDR2 reads FQNEAQ. CDR3 nucleotides: TGTGCCAGCAGCTTACGGGGGACAGTAGCCAAAAACATTCAGTACTTC. The encoded protein is CASSLRGTVAKNIQYF.

The chain uses TRBV6-5 and TRBJ1-6; weak D call: TRBD1 (6 bases). Trimming left V 3 bases short and J 7 bases short, with 16 bases between. Germline assignment: CDR1 MNHEY and CDR2 SVGAGI. The CDR3 contains 16 residues. Here the CDR3 reads CASSYGGALRNSPLHF. The CDR3, as DNA: TGTGCCAGCAGTTATGGGGGGGCTTTAAGGAATTCACCCCTCCACTTT.

The CDR3 spells CATTRDTNSYEQYF. The CDR3 region has the DNA TGTGCCACCACCCGGGACACCAACTCCTACGAGCAGTACTTC. The chain has TRBV15 and TRBJ2-7; a weak D match, TRBD1 (6 bases). Per the germline V gene, CDR1 is LNHNV and CDR2 is YYDKDF (reference sequence). Trimming took off 7 bases at V and 0 bases at J, with 13 bases between the two ends. This CDR3 contains 14 residues.

V gene TRBV10-3 combines with J gene TRBJ2-1, with 8 positions matching TRBD2. The length of the CDR3 is 15 residues. Germline V gene lookup returns CDR1 ENHRY and CDR2 SYGVKD. Unmatched junction bases numbered 9, after V lost 6 bases and J lost 5 bases. The CDR3, as DNA: TGTGCCATCAGCGCGGGGGGCCGTAAGGACAATGAGCAGTTCTTC. Translated, it gives CAISAGGRKDNEQFF.

This clone was seen a single time. V usage is TRBV7-2 and J usage is TRBJ2-5, with TRBD2 identical over 9 bases. CDR1 is SGHTA and CDR2 is FQGNSA in the germline V gene. The junction had 6 bases not matched to a gene; V was cut back by 6 bases and J by 4 bases. The CDR3 contains 14 residues. CDR3 in DNA: TGTGCCAGCAGACCCCGGACTAGCGTAGAGACCCAGTACTTC. Amino acid sequence: CASRPRTSVETQYF.

The V and J genes are TRBV3-1 (or the pseudogene TRBV3-2) and TRBJ2-1, with 12 bases that match TRBD2. Germline CDR1 is LGHDT and CDR2 is YNNKEL (reference sequence). Trimming at V came to 4 bases and at J to 0 bases, leaving 7 bases not matched to a gene. The CDR3 length is 18 residues. CDR3 sequence (DNA): TGTGCCAGCAGCCCGAGGACTAGCGGGGCATTCTCCTACAATGAGCAGTTCTTC. Its translation is CASSPRTSGAFSYNEQFF.

V usage is TRBV5-1 and J usage is TRBJ2-1; D is possibly TRBD2 (5 bases). V was shortened by 0 bases and J by 9 bases, with 13 bases between the two germline ends. The CDR3 extends over 14 amino acids. Germline lookup yields CDR1 SGHRS and CDR2 YFSETQ. The CDR3 DNA follows: TGCGCCAGCAGCTTGGAGCCGGGATTAGGTGAGCAGTTCTTC. This gives the protein CASSLEPGLGEQFF.

This clone was picked up one time. The rearrangement joins TRBV9 to TRBJ1-2; D perhaps matches TRBD1 (5 bases). The germline V gene has CDR1 SGDLS and CDR2 YYNGEE. The CDR3 is 15 residues long. V lost 4 bases and J lost 4, with 17 bases in between. DNA for the CDR3: TGTGCCAGCAGCTCTGACAGAACCTCTATCTATGGCTACACCTTC. Translating it yields CASSSDRTSIYGYTF. The full variable domain, rest sourced from reference TRBV9 and TRBJ1-2, is DSGVTQTPKHLITATGQRVTLRCSPRSGDLSVYWYQQSLDQGLQFLIQYYNGEERAKGNILERFSAQQFPDLHSELNLSSLELGDSALYFCASSSDRTSIYGYTFGSGTRLTVV.

As DNA, the CDR3 is TGTGCCAGCAGCCAGTCCCGACTAGGAGAGGAGACCCAGTACTTC. Protein: CASSQSRLGEETQYF. The V call is TRBV3-1 (or the pseudogene TRBV3-2), the J call TRBJ2-5; possibly TRBD2 for D (6 bases). CDR1 is LGHDT and CDR2 is YNNKEL in the germline V gene (reference sequence). The CDR3 has 15 residues. V lost 3 bases to trimming and J lost 5 bases, with 16 bases between them.

The V call is TRBV4-1, the J call TRBJ2-7; the match to TRBD2 covers 13 bases. The CDR3 loop spans 15 amino acids. J lost 3 bases, V lost 4 bases, and 3 bases had no gene match. Germline loops: CDR1 MGHRA, CDR2 YSYEKL. CDR3 region: CASSRLAGGVYEQYV. The CDR3 DNA sequence: TGCGCCAGCAGCCGACTAGCGGGAGGAGTCTACGAGCAGTACGTC.

The chain couples TRBV29-1 to TRBJ2-7, with TRBD1 matching over 7 bases. This CDR3 has 13 amino acids. Unmatched junction bases numbered 5, after V lost 1 base and J lost 5 bases. Germline CDR1 reads SQVTM; CDR2 reads ANQGSEA. The DNA for the CDR3 is TGCAGCGTTGAAGGGGGACAGTCTCACGAGCAGTACTTC. Protein: CSVEGGQSHEQYF.

This clone was picked up one time. The chain is built from TRBV29-1 and TRBJ2-1; a possible D gene is TRBD2 (6 bases). The germline V gene has CDR1 SQVTM and CDR2 ANQGSEA. The CDR3 loop spans 13 amino acids. The V end was cut by 7 bases, the J end by 4 bases, with 14 bases between. The CDR3 DNA follows: TGCAGCGCCCCGGGCGGGACTTACAATGAGCAGTTCTTC. Amino acid sequence: CSAPGGTYNEQFF.